A single sample is the source of the 10 T cell receptor beta chains below, sequenced in a study of tumor and adjacent non-tumor tissue in lung cancer (dated by TCRdb to the late 2010s). RNA was extracted from bulk unsorted tissue and checked for quality with a NanoDrop ND-1000 and an Agilent 2100. For the normal lung samples, distant non-tumor tissue was collected more than 3 cm away from the tumor edge. To prepare the library, multiplex PCR was applied. The reads were generated on an Illumina HiSeq 2500. TCRbeta libraries were constructed through three rounds of nested PCR with primers (Table S4) according to protocols modified from ARM-PCR. TCRdb reprocessed the public reads (quality trimming at Q25 with fastp, clone calling with MiXCR) and kept in-frame beta chains. Identical CDR3 proteins give one entry, which carries the most common genes and DNA. The sample contains about 48,000 distinct CDR3 sequences, roughly 60% of them found a single time. The ten largest clones add up to 30% of the sample.

The sequenced sample consisted of distant non-tumor lung tissue. The receptors shown here come from a woman in her seventies with non-small cell lung cancer.

Concerning this clonotype: The germline gene is not matched at one end of the junction; a read error may be the cause. The chain carries TRBV6-5 and TRBJ2-5; 9 positions match TRBD2. CDR1 is MNHEY, CDR2 SVGAGI, per germline. The CDR3 runs to 14 residues. In DNA form, the CDR3 reads TGTGCCGGCAGTTATTCGATGACTAGCGGTCATCAGTACTTC. Translated: CAGSYSMTSGHQYF.

Details on this clonotype: This may be a read error, as it is one base from a much larger clone. The gene calls are TRBV20-1 and TRBJ2-7; D uncertain. CDR3 length equals 11 residues. Germline V gives CDR1 DFQATT, CDR2 SNEGSKA (reference sequence). CDR3 loop: CSVREAEEQYF. The CDR3 DNA reads TGCAGTGTTAGAGAGGCGGAAGAGCAGTACTTC.

This rearrangement joins TRBV20-1 to TRBJ2-3; the D gene is possibly TRBD1 (7 bases). This CDR3 is 15 amino acids long. With 2 bases removed from V and 5 bases from J, the gap between germline ends came to 17 bases. Germline V gene data show CDR1 as DFQATT and CDR2 as SNEGSKA (reference sequence). The CDR3 is CSARLAGGFRDTQYF. The CDR3 bases are TGCAGTGCTAGATTGGCAGGGGGGTTTCGAGATACGCAGTATTTT.

Comments on this clonotype: At one end, the junction sequence differs from germline, possibly due to a read error. The chain uses TRBV6-1 and TRBJ2-2, with D possibly TRBD1 on 5 matching bases. Germline CDR1 MNHNS, CDR2 SASEGT. The CDR3 runs to 16 residues. The CDR3 reads CASSGRGTANTGELFF. CDR3 sequence (DNA): TGTGCCAGTAGTGGTAGGGGAACCGCGAACACCGGGGAGCTGTTTTTT.

Comments on this clonotype: Its ends do not fully match the called genes, so a read error is possible. CDR3 coding DNA: TGTGCCAGCGGCCAAGTTACAGGGGGCGCCTACAATAAGCAGTTCTTC. As protein: CASGQVTGGAYNKQFF. The chain has TRBV14 and TRBJ2-1; 9 bases align to TRBD1. The CDR3 is 16 residues long. Germline loops: CDR1 SGHDN, CDR2 FVKESK.

This clonotype showed up just a few times. Just one base apart from a much larger clone, this may be a read error. The V and J genes are TRBV28 and TRBJ1-2; D is unresolved. V gave up 8 bases and J gave up 6 bases, with 19 bases separating them. This CDR3 is 14 amino acids long. Germline values: CDR1 MDHEN, CDR2 SYDVKM. The CDR3 is CASGSLAVTDGYTF. Here the CDR3 DNA reads TGTGCCAGCGGTTCACTCGCGGTAACAGATGGCTACACCTTC.

To note about this clonotype: Sequence at one end of the junction differs from germline and may be a read error. V and J are TRBV11-3 and TRBJ2-1; D gene unclear. CDR1 SGHNT and CDR2 YENEEA come from the germline V gene. The CDR3 is 13 amino acids. The CDR3 DNA reads as TGTACCAGCAGCTTATCCTACCACAATGGGCAGTTCTTC. Its translation: CTSSLSYHNGQFF.

A remark on this clonotype: The junction shows a germline mismatch at one end, possibly a read error. This chain uses TRBV5-6 with TRBJ2-1, with D possibly TRBD1 on 5 matching bases. CDR1 is SGHDT, CDR2 YYEEEE, per germline. The CDR3 is 16 residues long. The CDR3 DNA reads TGTCCCAGCAACAGGCGATTAGCAGGAGTTAAGAATGAGCAGTTCTTC. Translating it yields CPSNRRLAGVKNEQFF.

Note on this clonotype: This may be a read error, as it is one base from a much larger clone. The rearrangement joins TRBV10-3 to TRBJ2-3, with a weak D call TRBD1 (6 bases). This CDR3 region has 14 residues. Trimming left V 8 bases short and J 2 bases short, with 14 bases between. Germline CDR1 is ENHRY and CDR2 is SYGVKD. The CDR3 sequence: CAICAGQTTDTQYF. The CDR3 region has the DNA TGTGCCATCTGTGCTGGACAGACCACAGATACGCAGTATTTT.

About this clonotype itself: This CDR3 is missing its conserved last phenylalanine or tryptophan, likely due to a read error. V is TRBV29-1 and J is TRBJ1-1; no reliable D call. The length of the CDR3 is 14 residues. From germline, CDR1 is SQVTM and CDR2 ANQGSEA. CDR3 region: CSVETVFRNTEAFS. The CDR3 bases are TGTAGCGTTGAAACGGTGTTCAGGAACACTGAAGCTTTCTCT.